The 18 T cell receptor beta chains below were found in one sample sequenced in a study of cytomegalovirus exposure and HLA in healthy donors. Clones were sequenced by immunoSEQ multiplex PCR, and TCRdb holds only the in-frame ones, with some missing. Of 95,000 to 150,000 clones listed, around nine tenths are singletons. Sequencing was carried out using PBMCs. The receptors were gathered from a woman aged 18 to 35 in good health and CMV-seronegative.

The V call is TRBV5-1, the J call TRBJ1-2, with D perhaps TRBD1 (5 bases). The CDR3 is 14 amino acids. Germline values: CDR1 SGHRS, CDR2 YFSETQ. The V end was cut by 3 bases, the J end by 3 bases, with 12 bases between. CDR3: CASSSTSTDYGYTF. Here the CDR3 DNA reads TGCGCCAGCAGCTCGACATCGACAGACTATGGCTACACCTTC.

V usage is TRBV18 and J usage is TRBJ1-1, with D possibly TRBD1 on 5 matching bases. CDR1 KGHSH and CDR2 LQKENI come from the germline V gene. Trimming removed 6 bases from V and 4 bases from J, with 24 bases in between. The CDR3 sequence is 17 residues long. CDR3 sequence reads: CASSQNTGGEGGTEAFF. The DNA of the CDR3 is TGTGCCAGCTCGCAGAATACCGGGGGGGAGGGCGGCACTGAAGCTTTCTTT.

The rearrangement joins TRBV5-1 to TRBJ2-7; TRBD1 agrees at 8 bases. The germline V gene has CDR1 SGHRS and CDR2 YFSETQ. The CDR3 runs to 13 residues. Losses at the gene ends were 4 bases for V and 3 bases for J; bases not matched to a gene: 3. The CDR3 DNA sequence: TGCGCCAGCAGCCCAGGGGGCGTCTACGAGCAGTACTTC. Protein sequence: CASSPGGVYEQYF. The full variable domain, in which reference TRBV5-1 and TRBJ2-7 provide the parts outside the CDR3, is KAGVTQTPRYLIKTRGQQVTLSCSPISGHRSVSWYQQTPGQGLQFLFEYFSETQRNKGNFPGRFSGRQFSNSRSEMNVSTLELGDSALYLCASSPGGVYEQYFGPGTRLTVT.

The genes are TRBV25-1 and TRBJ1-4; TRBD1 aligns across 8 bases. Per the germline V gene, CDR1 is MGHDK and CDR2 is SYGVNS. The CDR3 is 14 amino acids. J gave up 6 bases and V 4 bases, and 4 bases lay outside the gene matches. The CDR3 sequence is CASSGIQGDEKLFF. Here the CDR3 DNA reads TGTGCCAGCAGTGGAATACAGGGGGATGAAAAACTGTTTTTT.

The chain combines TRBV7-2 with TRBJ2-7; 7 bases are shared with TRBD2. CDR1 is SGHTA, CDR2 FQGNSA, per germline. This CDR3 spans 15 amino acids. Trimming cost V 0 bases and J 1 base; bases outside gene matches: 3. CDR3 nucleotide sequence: TGTGCCAGCAGCTTAGCACCGGGGGGTTCCTACGAGCAGTACTTC. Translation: CASSLAPGGSYEQYF. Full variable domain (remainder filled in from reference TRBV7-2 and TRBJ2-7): GAGVSQSPSNKVTEKGKDVELRCDPISGHTALYWYRQSLGQGLEFLIYFQGNSAPDKSGLPSDRFSAERTGGSVSTLTIQRTQQEDSAVYLCASSLAPGGSYEQYFGPGTRLTVT.

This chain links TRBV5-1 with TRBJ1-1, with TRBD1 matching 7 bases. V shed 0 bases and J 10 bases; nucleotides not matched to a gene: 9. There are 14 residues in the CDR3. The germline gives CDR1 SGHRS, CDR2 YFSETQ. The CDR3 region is CASSLGVGGDGAFF. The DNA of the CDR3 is TGCGCCAGCAGCTTGGGAGTAGGGGGCGACGGAGCTTTCTTT.

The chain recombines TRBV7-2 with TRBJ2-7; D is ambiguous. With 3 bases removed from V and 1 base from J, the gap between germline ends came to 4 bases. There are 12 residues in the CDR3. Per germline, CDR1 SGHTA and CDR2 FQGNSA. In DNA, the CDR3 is TGTGCCAGCAGCTTCGGGTCCTACGAGCAGTACTTC. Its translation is CASSFGSYEQYF.

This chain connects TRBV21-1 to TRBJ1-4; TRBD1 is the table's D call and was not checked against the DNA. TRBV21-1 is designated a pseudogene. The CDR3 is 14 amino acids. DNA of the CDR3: TGTGCCAGCAGTTACACAGGGTTTCGGGAAAAACTGTTTTTT. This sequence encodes CASSYTGFREKLFF.

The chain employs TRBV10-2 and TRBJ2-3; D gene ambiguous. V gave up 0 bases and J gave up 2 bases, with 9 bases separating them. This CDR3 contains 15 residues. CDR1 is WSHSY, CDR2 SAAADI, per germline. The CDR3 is CASSESARPTDTQYF. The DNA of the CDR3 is TGCGCCAGCAGTGAGTCGGCTAGACCCACAGATACGCAGTATTTT.

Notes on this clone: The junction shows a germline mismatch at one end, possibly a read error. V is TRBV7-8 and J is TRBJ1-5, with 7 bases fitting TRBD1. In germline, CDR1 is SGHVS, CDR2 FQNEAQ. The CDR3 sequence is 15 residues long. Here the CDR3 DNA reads TGTGCCAGCAGCAAAGACAGGGTACGCAATCAGCTCCAGCATTTT. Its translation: CASSKDRVRNQLQHF.

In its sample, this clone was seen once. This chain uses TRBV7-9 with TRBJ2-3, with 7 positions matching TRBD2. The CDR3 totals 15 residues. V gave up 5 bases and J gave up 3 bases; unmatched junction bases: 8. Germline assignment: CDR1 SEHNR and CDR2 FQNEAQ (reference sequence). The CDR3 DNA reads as TGTGCCAGCAGCCATCTAGCGGATGGGACAGATACGCAGTATTTT. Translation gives CASSHLADGTDTQYF.

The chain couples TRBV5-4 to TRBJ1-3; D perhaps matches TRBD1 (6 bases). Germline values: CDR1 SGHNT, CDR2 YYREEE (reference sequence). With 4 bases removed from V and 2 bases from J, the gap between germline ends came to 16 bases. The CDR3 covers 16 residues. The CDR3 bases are TGTGCCAGCAGCAGCCCCACAGGGAGAGCTGGAAACACCATATATTTT. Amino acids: CASSSPTGRAGNTIYF.

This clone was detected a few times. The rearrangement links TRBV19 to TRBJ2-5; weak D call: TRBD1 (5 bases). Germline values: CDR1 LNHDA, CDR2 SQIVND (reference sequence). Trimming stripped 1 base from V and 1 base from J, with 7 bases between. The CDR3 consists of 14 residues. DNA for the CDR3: TGTGCCAGTAGTATAGGACAGCTCCAAGAGACCCAGTACTTC. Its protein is CASSIGQLQETQYF. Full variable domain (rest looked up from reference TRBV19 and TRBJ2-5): DGGITQSPKYLFRKEGQNVTLSCEQNLNHDAMYWYRQDPGQGLRLIYYSQIVNDFQKGDIAEGYSVSREKKESFPLTVTSAQKNPTAFYLCASSIGQLQETQYFGPGTRLLVL.

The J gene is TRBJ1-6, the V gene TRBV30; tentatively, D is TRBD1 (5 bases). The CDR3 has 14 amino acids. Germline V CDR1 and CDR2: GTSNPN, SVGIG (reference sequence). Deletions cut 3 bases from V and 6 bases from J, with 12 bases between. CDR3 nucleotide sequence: TGTGCCTGGAGATGGGGCAGAGGTAATTCACCCCTCCACTTT. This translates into CAWRWGRGNSPLHF.

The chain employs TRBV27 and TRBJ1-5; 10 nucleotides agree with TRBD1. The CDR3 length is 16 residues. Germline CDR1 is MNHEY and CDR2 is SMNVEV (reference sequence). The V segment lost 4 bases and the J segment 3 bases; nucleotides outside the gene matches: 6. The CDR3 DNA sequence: TGTGCCAGCAGTTCGGGACAGGGGAGGTTCAATCAGCCCCAGCATTTT. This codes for CASSSGQGRFNQPQHF.

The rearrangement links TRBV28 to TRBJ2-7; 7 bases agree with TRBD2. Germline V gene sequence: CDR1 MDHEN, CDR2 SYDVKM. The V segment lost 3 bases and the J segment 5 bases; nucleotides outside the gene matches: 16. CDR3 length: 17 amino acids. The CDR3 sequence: CASSLGREKAPSHEQYF. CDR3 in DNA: TGTGCCAGCAGTTTGGGGCGGGAGAAGGCCCCTTCCCACGAGCAGTACTTC.

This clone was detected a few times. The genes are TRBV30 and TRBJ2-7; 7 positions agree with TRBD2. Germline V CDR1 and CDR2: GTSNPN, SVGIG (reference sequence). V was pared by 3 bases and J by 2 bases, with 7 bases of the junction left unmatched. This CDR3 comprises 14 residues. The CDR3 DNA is TGTGCCTGGAGCTCTGCGGGGGAGCCCTACGAGCAGTACTTC. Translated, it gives CAWSSAGEPYEQYF.

CDR3 loop: CASTWGGPGNTIYF. The CDR3 DNA reads as TGTGCCAGCACCTGGGGGGGGCCTGGAAACACCATATATTTT. This chain uses TRBV7-9 with TRBJ1-3; a weak D match, TRBD1 (6 bases). Trimming removed 7 bases from V and 2 bases from J, with 12 bases in between. In germline, CDR1 is SEHNR, CDR2 FQNEAQ (reference sequence). The CDR3 sequence is 14 residues long.